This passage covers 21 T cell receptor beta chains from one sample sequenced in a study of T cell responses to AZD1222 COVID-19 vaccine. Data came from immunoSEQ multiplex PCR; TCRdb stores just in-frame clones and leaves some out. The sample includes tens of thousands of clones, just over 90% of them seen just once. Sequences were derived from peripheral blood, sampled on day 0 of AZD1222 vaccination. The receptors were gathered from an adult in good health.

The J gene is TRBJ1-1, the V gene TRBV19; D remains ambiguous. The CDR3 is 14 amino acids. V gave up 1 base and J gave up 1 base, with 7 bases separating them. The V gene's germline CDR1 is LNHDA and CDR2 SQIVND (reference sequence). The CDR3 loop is CASSIVFRNTEAFF. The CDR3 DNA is TGTGCCAGTAGTATAGTTTTCCGGAACACTGAAGCTTTCTTT.

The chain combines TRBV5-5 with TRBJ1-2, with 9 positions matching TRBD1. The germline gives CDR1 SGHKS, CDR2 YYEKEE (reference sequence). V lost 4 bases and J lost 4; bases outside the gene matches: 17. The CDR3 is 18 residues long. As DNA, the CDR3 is TGTGCCAGCAGCCACGCATACCCACAGGGGGCGTCCGGCTATGGCTACACCTTC. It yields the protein CASSHAYPQGASGYGYTF.

CDR3 region: CASSQIAGELFF. The CDR3 region has the DNA TGTGCCAGCAGCCAAATTGCCGGGGAGCTGTTTTTT. The genes are TRBV14 and TRBJ2-2; D is unresolved. V lost 2 bases, J lost 6 bases, and 4 bases lay in between. CDR1 is SGHDN and CDR2 is FVKESK in the germline V gene. The CDR3 totals 12 residues.

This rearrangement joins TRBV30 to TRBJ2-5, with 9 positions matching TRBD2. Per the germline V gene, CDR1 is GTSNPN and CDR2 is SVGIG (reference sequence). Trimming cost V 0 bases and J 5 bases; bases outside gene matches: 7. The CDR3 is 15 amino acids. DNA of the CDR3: TGTGCCTGGAGTGTCGGTCTAGCGGGAATGGAGACCCAGTACTTC. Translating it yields CAWSVGLAGMETQYF.

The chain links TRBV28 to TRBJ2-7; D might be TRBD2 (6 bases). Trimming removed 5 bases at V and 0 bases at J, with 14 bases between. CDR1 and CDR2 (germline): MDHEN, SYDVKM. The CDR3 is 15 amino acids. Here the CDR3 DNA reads TGTGCCAGCAGTCCCACGGGAGCCCACTCCTACGAGCAGTACTTC. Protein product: CASSPTGAHSYEQYF.

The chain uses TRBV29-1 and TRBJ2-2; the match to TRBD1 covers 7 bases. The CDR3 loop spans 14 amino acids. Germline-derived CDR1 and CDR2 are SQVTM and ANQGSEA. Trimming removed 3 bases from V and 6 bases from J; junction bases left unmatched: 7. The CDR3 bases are TGCAGCGTTGATGTGGGACAGAATCCCGGGGAGCTGTTTTTT. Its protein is CSVDVGQNPGELFF.

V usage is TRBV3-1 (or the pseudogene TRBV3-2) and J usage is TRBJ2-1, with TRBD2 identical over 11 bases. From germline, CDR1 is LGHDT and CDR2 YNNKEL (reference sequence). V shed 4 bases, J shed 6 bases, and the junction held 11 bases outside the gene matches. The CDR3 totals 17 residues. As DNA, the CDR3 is TGTGCCAGCAGCCTAGGGACTAGCGGCCACGTTTCCAATGAGCAGTTCTTC. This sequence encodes CASSLGTSGHVSNEQFF.

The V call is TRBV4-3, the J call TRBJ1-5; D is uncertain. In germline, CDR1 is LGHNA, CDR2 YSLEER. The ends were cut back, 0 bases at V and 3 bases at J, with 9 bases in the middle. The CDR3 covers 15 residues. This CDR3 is CASSQEYGPNQPQHF. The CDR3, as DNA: TGCGCCAGCAGCCAAGAGTACGGGCCCAATCAGCCCCAGCATTTT.

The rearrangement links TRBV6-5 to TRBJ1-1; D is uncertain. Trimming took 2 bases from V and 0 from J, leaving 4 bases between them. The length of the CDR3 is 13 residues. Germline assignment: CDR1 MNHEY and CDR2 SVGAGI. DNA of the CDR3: TGTGCCAGCAGTTACCGTTTGAACACTGAAGCTTTCTTT. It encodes CASSYRLNTEAFF.

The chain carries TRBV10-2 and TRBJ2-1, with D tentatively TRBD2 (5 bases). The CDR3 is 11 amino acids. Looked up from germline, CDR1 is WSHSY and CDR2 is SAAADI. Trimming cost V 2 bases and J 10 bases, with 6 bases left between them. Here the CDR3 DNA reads TGCGCCAGCAGTGAGGGGAGCGAGCAGTTCTTC. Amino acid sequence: CASSEGSEQFF.

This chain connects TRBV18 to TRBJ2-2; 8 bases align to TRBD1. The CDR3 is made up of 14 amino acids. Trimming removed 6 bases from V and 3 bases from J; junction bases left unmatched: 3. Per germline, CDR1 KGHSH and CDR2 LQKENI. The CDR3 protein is CASSPDRDTGELFF. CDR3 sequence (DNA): TGTGCCAGCTCGCCGGACAGGGACACCGGGGAGCTGTTTTTT.

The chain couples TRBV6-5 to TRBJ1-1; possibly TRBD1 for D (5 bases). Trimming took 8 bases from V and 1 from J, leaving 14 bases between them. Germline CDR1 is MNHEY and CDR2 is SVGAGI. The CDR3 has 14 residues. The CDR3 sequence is CASLRIGGNTEAFF. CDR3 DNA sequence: TGTGCCAGCTTGAGGATTGGGGGGAACACTGAAGCTTTCTTT.

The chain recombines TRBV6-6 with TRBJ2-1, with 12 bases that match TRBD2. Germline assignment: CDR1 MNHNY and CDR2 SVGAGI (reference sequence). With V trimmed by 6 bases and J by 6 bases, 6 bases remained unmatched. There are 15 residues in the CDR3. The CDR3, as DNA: TGTGCCAGCAGCTTACTAGCGGGAGGTTTCAATGAGCAGTTCTTC. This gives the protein CASSLLAGGFNEQFF.

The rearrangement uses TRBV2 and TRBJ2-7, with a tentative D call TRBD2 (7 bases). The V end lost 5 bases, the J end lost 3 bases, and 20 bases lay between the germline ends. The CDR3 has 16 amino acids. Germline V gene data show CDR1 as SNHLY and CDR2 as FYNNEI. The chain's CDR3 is CASSRTGGPEFYEQYF. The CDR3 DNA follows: TGTGCCAGCAGTCGAACGGGGGGCCCAGAATTCTACGAGCAGTACTTC.

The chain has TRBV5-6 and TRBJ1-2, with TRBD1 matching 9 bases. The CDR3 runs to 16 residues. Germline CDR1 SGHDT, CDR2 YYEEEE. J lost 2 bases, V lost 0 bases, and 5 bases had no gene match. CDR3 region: CASSLGGTGRNYGYTF. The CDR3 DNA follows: TGTGCCAGCAGCTTGGGGGGGACAGGGAGGAACTATGGCTACACCTTC.

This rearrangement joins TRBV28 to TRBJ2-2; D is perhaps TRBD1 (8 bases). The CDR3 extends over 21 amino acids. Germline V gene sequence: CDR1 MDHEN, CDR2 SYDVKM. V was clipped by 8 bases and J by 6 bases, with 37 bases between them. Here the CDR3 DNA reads TGTGCCAGCGGAACGACAGGGGCCTCCTACTCGGGGGGCCACAGTCCCGGGGAGCTGTTTTTT. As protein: CASGTTGASYSGGHSPGELFF.

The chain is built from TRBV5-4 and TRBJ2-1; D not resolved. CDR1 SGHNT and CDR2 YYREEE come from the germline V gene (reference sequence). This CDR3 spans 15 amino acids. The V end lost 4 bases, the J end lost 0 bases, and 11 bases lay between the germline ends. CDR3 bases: TGTGCCAGCAGCCTTCCCCAGAGCTCCTACAATGAGCAGTTCTTC. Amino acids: CASSLPQSSYNEQFF.

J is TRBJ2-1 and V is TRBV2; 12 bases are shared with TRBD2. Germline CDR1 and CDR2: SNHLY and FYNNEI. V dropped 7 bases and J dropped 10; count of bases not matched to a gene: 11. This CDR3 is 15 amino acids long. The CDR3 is CASTRTSGAPREQFF. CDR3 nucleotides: TGTGCCAGCACCAGGACTAGCGGGGCCCCCCGCGAGCAGTTCTTC.

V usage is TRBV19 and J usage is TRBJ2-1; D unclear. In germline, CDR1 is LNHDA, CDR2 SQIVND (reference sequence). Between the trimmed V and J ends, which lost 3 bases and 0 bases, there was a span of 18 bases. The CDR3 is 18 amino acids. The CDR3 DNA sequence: TGTGCCAGTAGTATTGATGGACCACTTAGTGGCTCCTACAATGAGCAGTTCTTC. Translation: CASSIDGPLSGSYNEQFF. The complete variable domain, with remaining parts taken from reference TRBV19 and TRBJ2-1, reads DGGITQSPKYLFRKEGQNVTLSCEQNLNHDAMYWYRQDPGQGLRLIYYSQIVNDFQKGDIAEGYSVSREKKESFPLTVTSAQKNPTAFYLCASSIDGPLSGSYNEQFFGPGTRLTVL.

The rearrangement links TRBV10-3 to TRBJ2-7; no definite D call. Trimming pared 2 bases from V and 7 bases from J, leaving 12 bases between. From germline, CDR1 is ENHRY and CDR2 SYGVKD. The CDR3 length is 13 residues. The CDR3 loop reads CAISEQVLQEQYF. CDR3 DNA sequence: TGTGCCATCAGTGAGCAAGTCCTCCAGGAGCAGTACTTC.

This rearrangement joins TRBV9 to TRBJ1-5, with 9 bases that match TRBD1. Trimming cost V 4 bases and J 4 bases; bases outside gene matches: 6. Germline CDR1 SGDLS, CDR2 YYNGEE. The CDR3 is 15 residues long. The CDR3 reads CASSPAGTGNQPQHF. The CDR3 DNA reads TGTGCCAGCAGCCCCGCCGGGACAGGGAATCAGCCCCAGCATTTT.